A single sample is the source of the 32 T cell receptor beta chains below, sequenced in a study of neurological immune-mediated disorders. TCRdb used MiXCR to reprocess the 5' RACE reads, holding one entry per CDR3 protein. The sample holds tens of thousands of distinct CDR3 sequences; about 13% are singletons and the top ten take about an eighth. Time point denoted: longitudinal time-point 3. The sequenced sample consisted of PBMCs. These TCRs come from a man younger than 40 in good health.

This clonotype was recorded many times. The V call is TRBV7-9, the J call TRBJ1-5; D not resolved. Deletions cut 4 bases from V and 2 bases from J, with 9 bases between. This CDR3 has 14 residues. CDR1 and CDR2 (germline): SEHNR, FQNEAQ (reference sequence). In DNA form, the CDR3 reads TGTGCCAGCAGCTCTCTGTCCGGCAATCAGCCCCAGCATTTT. It encodes CASSSLSGNQPQHF.

At least ten counts were recorded for this clonotype. The chain uses TRBV28 and TRBJ2-1, with 7 bases fitting TRBD2. This CDR3 has 14 residues. CDR1 is MDHEN, CDR2 SYDVKM, per germline. V dropped 5 bases and J dropped 4; count of bases not matched to a gene: 5. Written as DNA, the CDR3 is TGTGCCAGCAGTGAACTAGCGACATACAATGAGCAGTTCTTC. Translated, it gives CASSELATYNEQFF.

Notes on this clonotype: A read error is possible here, since a much larger clone lies one base away. The CDR3 sequence is CAIRDRGFTNTGELFF. The CDR3 DNA reads as TGTGCCATCAGGGACAGGGGTTTTACCAACACCGGGGAGCTGTTTTTT. The chain couples TRBV6-5 to TRBJ2-2; 10 bases are a match to TRBD1. Germline V gene data show CDR1 as MNHEY and CDR2 as SVGAGI. With V trimmed by 10 bases and J by 2 bases, 10 bases remained unmatched. The CDR3 contains 16 residues.

This clonotype was detected ten times or more. The rearrangement joins TRBV18 to TRBJ2-5; no clear D gene. The CDR3 sequence is 13 residues long. The V gene lost 2 bases and the J gene lost 2 bases, with 6 bases spanning the gap. Germline V gene data show CDR1 as KGHSH and CDR2 as LQKENI. The DNA of the CDR3 is TGTGCCAGCTCACCAGGGCAACAAGAGACCCAGTACTTC. Translated, it gives CASSPGQQETQYF.

This clonotype was detected many times. V and J are TRBV20-1 and TRBJ2-2, with D unclear. There are 14 residues in the CDR3. Germline V gene sequence: CDR1 DFQATT, CDR2 SNEGSKA (reference sequence). V lost 6 bases and J lost 1, with 12 bases in between. CDR3 DNA: TGCAGTGCCCCTGCCGAGGAGAACACCGGGGAGCTGTTTTTT. It translates to CSAPAEENTGELFF.

J is TRBJ2-1 and V is TRBV7-2; D remains unclear. In germline, CDR1 is SGHTA, CDR2 FQGNSA. This CDR3 has 15 residues. Trimming removed 1 base at V and 5 bases at J, with 12 bases between. The CDR3 loop is CASSLVRSPDNEQFF. The DNA for the CDR3 is TGTGCCAGCAGCTTAGTTCGGAGCCCGGACAATGAGCAGTTCTTC.

This clonotype has at least ten counts. This rearrangement joins TRBV5-6 to TRBJ1-6, with TRBD1 matching over 8 bases. The CDR3 is made up of 13 amino acids. The trim removed 4 bases at V and 10 bases at J, leaving 4 bases unmatched. Germline V gene sequence: CDR1 SGHDT, CDR2 YYEEEE. The CDR3 protein is CASSIGQGSPLHF. The CDR3 DNA is TGTGCCAGCAGCATCGGACAGGGCTCACCCCTCCACTTT.

This clonotype occurred many times. The chain uses TRBV5-1 and TRBJ2-2; 7 bases agree with TRBD2. Germline CDR1 is SGHRS and CDR2 is YFSETQ. With V trimmed by 2 bases and J by 3 bases, 7 bases remained unmatched. The CDR3 consists of 16 residues. The CDR3 bases are TGCGCCAGCAGCTTTGACGGGGGGAGAGACACCGGGGAGCTGTTTTTT. Translation gives CASSFDGGRDTGELFF.

V usage is TRBV10-3 and J usage is TRBJ2-5; D gene uncertain. CDR1 is ENHRY and CDR2 is SYGVKD in the germline V gene. Trimming shortened V by 2 bases and J by 7 bases, and 11 bases separated the two germline ends. This CDR3 spans 13 amino acids. The CDR3 loop reads CAISEPRSRTQYF. In nucleotides, the CDR3 is TGTGCCATCAGTGAGCCACGGAGCAGGACCCAGTACTTC.

Many counts were recorded for this clonotype. The rearrangement joins TRBV29-1 to TRBJ2-3; perhaps D is TRBD1 or TRBD2 (5 bases each). The CDR3 runs 14 residues. Per germline, CDR1 SQVTM and CDR2 ANQGSEA. V lost 4 bases, J lost 2 bases, and 13 bases lay in between. CDR3 nucleotides: TGCAGCGTTGTCGGGACGTATAACACAGATACGCAGTATTTT. This codes for CSVVGTYNTDTQYF.

On this clonotype: Its ends do not fully match the called genes, so a read error is possible. The genes are TRBV12-3 or TRBV12-4 and TRBJ2-5; D is unclear. The CDR3 extends over 11 amino acids. The CDR3 DNA sequence: TGTGCCAGCAGTCACCCAGAGACCCACTACTTC. Protein: CASSHPETHYF.

The table lists this clonotype with many counts. V usage is TRBV6-1 and J usage is TRBJ2-7; 11 bases agree with TRBD2. The CDR3 is made up of 14 amino acids. With V trimmed by 7 bases and J by 5 bases, 7 bases remained unmatched. Germline V CDR1 and CDR2: MNHNS, SASEGT. The CDR3 nucleotides read TGTGCCAGCAACCTAGCGGGAGGATTCAACGAGCAGTACTTC. Its protein product is CASNLAGGFNEQYF.

This clonotype was seen many times. The genes are TRBV20-1 and TRBJ1-2; the D gene is possibly TRBD1 (5 bases). CDR3 size: 14 residues. Germline V gene lookup returns CDR1 DFQATT and CDR2 SNEGSKA (reference sequence). Trimming took 6 bases from V and 4 from J, leaving 18 bases between them. The CDR3 is CSARTDISSYGYTF. CDR3 nucleotides: TGCAGTGCCCGGACGGACATCTCTAGCTATGGCTACACCTTC.

This clonotype was seen repeatedly, ten times or more. The chain joins TRBV7-2 to TRBJ2-1; D is possibly TRBD1 (5 bases). V lost 1 base, J lost 3 bases, and 10 bases lay in between. This CDR3 region has 15 residues. CDR1 and CDR2 from the germline V gene are SGHTA and FQGNSA. CDR3 coding DNA: TGTGCCAGCAGCTTAGAGGGCAGGGACTACAATGAGCAGTTCTTC. Residues: CASSLEGRDYNEQFF.

In its sample, this clonotype was seen a few times. The J gene is TRBJ2-7, the V gene TRBV20-1; D gene unclear. The CDR3 consists of 11 residues. Germline V gene data show CDR1 as DFQATT and CDR2 as SNEGSKA (reference sequence). Trimming took off 4 bases at V and 2 bases at J, with 6 bases between the two ends. The CDR3 DNA sequence: TGCAGTGCTAAGCAGGCCTACGAGCAGTACTTC. This codes for CSAKQAYEQYF.

This clonotype was found many times. This chain links TRBV20-1 with TRBJ2-3, with 9 positions matching TRBD1. Germline CDR1 reads DFQATT; CDR2 reads SNEGSKA (reference sequence). The CDR3 spans 16 residues. V was pared by 7 bases and J by 2 bases, with 13 bases of the junction left unmatched. The CDR3 here is CSVSDRGRTFTDTQYF. The CDR3 DNA reads TGCAGTGTGTCGGACAGGGGTCGAACCTTCACAGATACGCAGTATTTT.

This clonotype was detected many times. The CDR3 nucleotides are TGTGCCAGCAGCGCGGACAGGGCCGCCGGGGAGCTGTTTTTT. Amino acid sequence: CASSADRAAGELFF. J is TRBJ2-2 and V is TRBV7-2, with 8 bases that match TRBD1. Germline CDR1 SGHTA, CDR2 FQGNSA. The CDR3 has 14 amino acids. J gave up 6 bases and V 5 bases, and 5 bases lay outside the gene matches.

This clonotype was counted many times. The chain is built from TRBV5-1 and TRBJ2-5; D may be TRBD2 (6 bases). This CDR3 region has 14 residues. Germline assignment: CDR1 SGHRS and CDR2 YFSETQ. With 1 base removed from V and 5 bases from J, the gap between germline ends came to 12 bases. Here the CDR3 DNA reads TGCGCCAGCAGCTTGCTTCCAGGGAGGGAGACCCAGTACTTC. It translates to CASSLLPGRETQYF.

The table lists this clonotype with many counts. The chain combines TRBV27 with TRBJ2-7, with D possibly TRBD2 on 6 matching bases. The CDR3 contains 11 residues. V was trimmed by 8 bases and J by 3 bases, leaving 8 bases between them. Germline loops: CDR1 MNHEY, CDR2 SMNVEV (reference sequence). The DNA of the CDR3 is TGTGCCAGCGGGACTGACTACGAGCAGTACTTC. Translating it yields CASGTDYEQYF.

There are many counts of this clonotype. The chain combines TRBV20-1 with TRBJ2-1, with 8 bases fitting TRBD2. The CDR3 spans 17 residues. V lost 3 bases to trimming and J lost 4 bases; unmatched junction nucleotides: 14. Looked up from germline, CDR1 is DFQATT and CDR2 is SNEGSKA (reference sequence). The CDR3 sequence is CSASSKEAGESYNEQFF. Written as DNA, the CDR3 is TGCAGTGCTAGTTCGAAGGAAGCGGGAGAATCGTACAATGAGCAGTTCTTC.

This clonotype was seen at least ten times. This chain uses TRBV5-1 with TRBJ2-7; D unclear. The CDR3 is 13 residues long. V gave up 1 base and J gave up 3 bases, with 8 bases separating them. The germline CDR1 and CDR2 sequences are SGHRS and YFSETQ. The CDR3 coding sequence is TGCGCCAGCAGCTTGTCGGCTGACTACGAGCAGTACTTC. Translation: CASSLSADYEQYF.

At least ten counts were recorded for this clonotype. V and J are TRBV9 and TRBJ2-7; D possibly corresponds to TRBD1 (6 bases). V lost 4 bases and J lost 3, with 11 bases in between. The CDR3 is 13 amino acids. The germline V gene encodes CDR1 SGDLS and CDR2 YYNGEE. CDR3 DNA: TGTGCCAGCAGCAGGGACACTTACTACGAGCAGTACTTC. Its translation is CASSRDTYYEQYF.

By share, this clonotype ranks as large. The V and J genes are TRBV25-1 and TRBJ2-7; no reliable D call. The germline V gene has CDR1 MGHDK and CDR2 SYGVNS. This CDR3 has 14 amino acids. V lost 5 bases to trimming and J lost 3 bases, with 14 bases between them. The CDR3 loop reads CASSPVDGLYEQYF. The CDR3 region has the DNA TGTGCCAGCAGTCCCGTTGACGGGCTCTACGAGCAGTACTTC.

This clonotype was counted ten times or more. The J gene is TRBJ2-7, the V gene TRBV4-1, with D perhaps matching TRBD2 (6 bases). The V gene lost 1 base and the J gene lost 0 bases, with 13 bases spanning the gap. This CDR3 is built from 16 residues. Germline V gives CDR1 MGHRA, CDR2 YSYEKL. The CDR3 sequence is CASSQVGDWHSYEQYF. Written as DNA, the CDR3 is TGCGCCAGCAGCCAAGTCGGGGACTGGCACTCCTACGAGCAGTACTTC.

This clonotype turned up a few times. J is TRBJ2-1 and V is TRBV19; 10 bases are shared with TRBD2. The V and J ends lost 3 bases and 7 bases, in that order; junction bases with no gene match: 15. The CDR3 sequence is 18 residues long. Germline V gene data show CDR1 as LNHDA and CDR2 as SQIVND (reference sequence). CDR3: CASSMPPRLAGEGNEQFF. The DNA for the CDR3 is TGTGCCAGTAGTATGCCCCCCCGTCTAGCGGGAGAGGGGAATGAGCAGTTCTTC. Variable domain in full (rest from reference TRBV19 and TRBJ2-1): DGGITQSPKYLFRKEGQNVTLSCEQNLNHDAMYWYRQDPGQGLRLIYYSQIVNDFQKGDIAEGYSVSREKKESFPLTVTSAQKNPTAFYLCASSMPPRLAGEGNEQFFGPGTRLTVL.

There are many counts of this clonotype. The rearrangement joins TRBV28 to TRBJ2-4, with unresolved D. The germline V gene has CDR1 MDHEN and CDR2 SYDVKM. The CDR3 covers 18 residues. Deletions cut 4 bases from V and 0 bases from J, with 19 bases between. This CDR3 reads CASSSPAVFQLAKNIQYF. The CDR3 DNA is TGTGCCAGCAGTTCACCCGCCGTTTTCCAGCTAGCCAAAAACATTCAGTACTTC. The entire variable domain, with the rest obtained from reference TRBV28 and TRBJ2-4, is as follows: DVKVTQSSRYLVKRTGEKVFLECVQDMDHENMFWYRQDPGLGLRLIYFSYDVKMKEKGDIPEGYSVSREKKERFSLILESASTNQTSMYLCASSSPAVFQLAKNIQYFGAGTRLSVL.

The rearrangement joins TRBV27 to TRBJ2-1; possibly TRBD1 for D (6 bases). Per germline, CDR1 MNHEY and CDR2 SMNVEV (reference sequence). V gave up 6 bases and J gave up 1 base, with 19 bases separating them. The CDR3 contains 17 residues. The CDR3 DNA reads TGTGCCAGCAGACAGGGATTAGGCTGGCGTTCCTACAATGAGCAGTTCTTC. It is translated as CASRQGLGWRSYNEQFF.

This clonotype was recorded at least ten times. CDR3 protein: CASSFVGETQYF. The CDR3 DNA sequence: TGTGCCAGCAGTTTTGTGGGGGAGACCCAGTACTTC. The chain carries TRBV27 and TRBJ2-5, with unresolved D. Germline CDR1 is MNHEY and CDR2 is SMNVEV (reference sequence). Trimming removed 3 bases at V and 5 bases at J, with 7 bases between. The CDR3 covers 12 residues.

This clonotype was counted many times. The genes are TRBV3-1 and TRBJ1-2; tentatively, D is TRBD1 (5 bases). V was trimmed by 2 bases and J by 2 bases, leaving 15 bases between them. The germline V gene encodes CDR1 LGHDT and CDR2 YNNKEL (reference sequence). This CDR3 contains 16 residues. CDR3 protein: CASSQREGGANYGYTF. The CDR3 nucleotides are TGTGCCAGCAGCCAAAGGGAAGGTGGGGCCAACTATGGCTACACCTTC.

This clonotype has ten or more counts. CDR3 sequence reads: CASSLVSAGLVEQFF. CDR3 DNA sequence: TGCGCCAGCAGCTTGGTGTCAGCGGGGCTGGTTGAGCAGTTCTTC. This chain joins TRBV5-1 and TRBJ2-1; 7 bases align to TRBD2. The CDR3 runs to 15 residues. V was clipped by 0 bases and J by 9 bases; unmatched bases: 9. In germline, CDR1 is SGHRS, CDR2 YFSETQ.

In the case of this clonotype: The junction differs from germline at one of its ends, possibly a read error. This chain joins TRBV5-1 and TRBJ1-1; 8 nucleotides agree with TRBD1. CDR1 and CDR2 from the germline V gene are SGHRS and YFSETQ. The CDR3 totals 13 residues. The DNA for the CDR3 is TGCGCCAGCCGGCCATCGACAGGGGTGTTGGCTTACTTT. Its protein is CASRPSTGVLAYF.

This clonotype was seen repeatedly, ten times or more. This chain links TRBV5-1 with TRBJ2-5; TRBD2 aligns across 7 bases. With V trimmed by 1 base and J by 3 bases, 6 bases remained unmatched. The germline V gene encodes CDR1 SGHRS and CDR2 YFSETQ. The CDR3 is 15 amino acids. The CDR3 nucleotides read TGCGCCAGCAGCTTGTTCGGGCTAGCGGAAGAGACCCAGTACTTC. It codes for CASSLFGLAEETQYF.